The 25 T cell receptor beta chains reported below all come from one sample, sequenced in a study of control samples from healthy donors and cancer patients. TCRdb's copy holds only in-frame clones and misses some; the assay was immunoSEQ multiplex PCR. This table has approximately 94,000 clones, 86% appearing once. The sequenced sample was blood. Source of these receptors: a woman aged 45-59 years in good health.

This clone was observed a handful of times. J is TRBJ2-7 and V is TRBV5-4, with TRBD2 matching over 8 bases. The V segment lost 0 bases and the J segment 13 bases; nucleotides outside the gene matches: 9. This CDR3 contains 13 residues. Germline values: CDR1 SGHNT, CDR2 YYREEE (reference sequence). In nucleotides, the CDR3 is TGTGCCAGCAGCTTGGAGGTAGCGGGGAATCTTTACTTC. It codes for CASSLEVAGNLYF.

CDR3 in amino acids: CASSQGTSGQETQYF. CDR3 DNA: TGCGCCAGCAGCCAGGGGACTAGCGGCCAAGAGACCCAGTACTTC. The chain joins TRBV4-3 to TRBJ2-5; 11 bases map to TRBD2. The CDR3 runs 15 residues. The V segment lost 3 bases and the J segment 1 base; nucleotides outside the gene matches: 1. Germline lookup yields CDR1 LGHNA and CDR2 YSLEER.

The genes are TRBV6-6 and TRBJ1-1, with D maybe TRBD1 (6 bases). The V gene's germline CDR1 is MNHNY and CDR2 SVGAGI (reference sequence). The CDR3 contains 13 residues. V lost 5 bases and J lost 2, with 9 bases in between. CDR3 amino acids: CASSLRGNTEAFF. CDR3 nucleotide sequence: TGTGCCAGCAGTCTCAGGGGTAACACTGAAGCTTTCTTT.

The chain carries TRBV19 and TRBJ2-3; D uncertain. There are 14 residues in the CDR3. The germline CDR1 and CDR2 sequences are LNHDA and SQIVND (reference sequence). Trimming took off 2 bases at V and 0 bases at J, with 6 bases between the two ends. The CDR3 region is CASSIQRSTDTQYF. The CDR3 DNA follows: TGTGCCAGTAGTATACAGCGCAGCACAGATACGCAGTATTTT.

The chain couples TRBV2 to TRBJ1-1; D is ambiguous. V was shortened by 0 bases and J by 4 bases, with 9 bases between the two germline ends. The CDR3 loop spans 14 amino acids. Per the germline V gene, CDR1 is SNHLY and CDR2 is FYNNEI. In DNA, the CDR3 is TGTGCCAGCAGTGAAGCACCGTGGAGCACTGAAGCTTTCTTT. It codes for CASSEAPWSTEAFF.

The chain joins TRBV18 to TRBJ1-1; tentatively, D is TRBD1 (5 bases). V gave up 6 bases and J gave up 3 bases, with 17 bases separating them. The CDR3 runs 15 residues. Germline CDR1 reads KGHSH; CDR2 reads LQKENI. CDR3 nucleotide sequence: TGTGCCAGCTCCCAGGCCGGGACTCTCGACACTGAAGCTTTCTTT. Translation gives CASSQAGTLDTEAFF.

This clone has a single count. The chain carries TRBV11-3 and TRBJ2-1; D perhaps matches TRBD2 (6 bases). Trimming removed 8 bases from V and 2 bases from J, with 13 bases in between. This CDR3 region has 14 residues. CDR1 is SGHNT, CDR2 YENEEA, per germline. CDR3 protein: CASGGGGAYNEQFF. CDR3 sequence (DNA): TGTGCCAGCGGGGGAGGTGGGGCCTACAATGAGCAGTTCTTC.

This chain connects TRBV18 to TRBJ2-3; TRBD1 or TRBD2 may be the D gene (6 bases each). Germline CDR1 KGHSH, CDR2 LQKENI. This CDR3 is 14 amino acids long. V was trimmed by 5 bases and J by 0 bases, leaving 9 bases between them. Here the CDR3 DNA reads TGTGCCAGCTCATCGGGGGCCAGCACAGATACGCAGTATTTT. Its translation is CASSSGASTDTQYF.

The chain carries TRBV7-2 and TRBJ2-7, with D uncertain. The ends were cut back, 1 base at V and 7 bases at J, with 11 bases in the middle. In germline, CDR1 is SGHTA, CDR2 FQGNSA. CDR3 size: 13 residues. The CDR3 protein is CASSLVSPREQYF. The CDR3 coding sequence is TGTGCCAGCAGCTTAGTTAGCCCTAGGGAGCAGTACTTC.

This chain joins TRBV10-3 and TRBJ2-1; TRBD2 matches 11 bases. Germline CDR1 ENHRY, CDR2 SYGVKD. After removal of 4 bases from V and 5 bases from J, the junction contained 13 bases not matched to a gene. The CDR3 loop spans 18 amino acids. CDR3 nucleotide sequence: TGTGCCATCAGTGCCGGGCTAGCGGGAGGCCAGATCGACAATGAGCAGTTCTTC. Its protein product is CAISAGLAGGQIDNEQFF.

The gene calls are TRBV28 and TRBJ1-4; TRBD1 is a possible D gene (6 bases). Germline CDR1 is MDHEN and CDR2 is SYDVKM. V was pared by 2 bases and J by 12 bases, with 25 bases between. The CDR3 spans 17 residues. This chain's CDR3 is CASSLKMVGAGVGELFF. The CDR3 nucleotides read TGTGCCAGCAGTTTAAAGATGGTTGGGGCAGGGGTAGGAGAACTGTTTTTT.

As for this clone: The junction shows a germline mismatch at one end, possibly a read error. CDR3 in DNA: TGTGCCGGCAGCTTAGGAGCGGGAGGGCCCATCAATGAGCAGTTCTTC. Translated: CAGSLGAGGPINEQFF. V and J are TRBV7-9 and TRBJ2-1; 10 positions match TRBD2. The CDR3 totals 16 residues. The germline V gene has CDR1 SEHNR and CDR2 FQNEAQ (reference sequence).

The chain uses TRBV14 and TRBJ1-6; tentative D call: TRBD1 (5 bases). V was pared by 4 bases and J by 10 bases, with 11 bases between. This CDR3 has 13 residues. The V gene's germline CDR1 is SGHDN and CDR2 FVKESK. CDR3 DNA sequence: TGTGCCAGCAGCCGAGGGGAGAGGTCACCCCTCCACTTT. The encoded protein is CASSRGERSPLHF. Drawing the rest from reference TRBV14 and TRBJ1-6, the complete variable domain is EAGVTQFPSHSVIEKGQTVTLRCDPISGHDNLYWYRRVMGKEIKFLLHFVKESKQDESGMPNNRFLAERTGGTYSTLKVQPAELEDSGVYFCASSRGERSPLHFGNGTRLTVT.

In its sample, this clone was seen a few times. This chain uses TRBV5-5 with TRBJ2-2; 14 bases agree with TRBD2. CDR3 length equals 18 residues. Germline trimming cut 0 bases from V and 0 bases from J; bases unmatched to any gene: 1. The germline CDR1 and CDR2 sequences are SGHKS and YYEKEE (reference sequence). The CDR3 DNA follows: TGTGCCAGCAGCTTGGGACTAGCGGGAGGGCCGAACACCGGGGAGCTGTTTTTT. It codes for CASSLGLAGGPNTGELFF.

The genes are TRBV27 and TRBJ1-1; no reliable D call. Germline-derived CDR1 and CDR2 are MNHEY and SMNVEV (reference sequence). The CDR3 is 13 residues long. V gave up 0 bases and J gave up 4 bases, with 6 bases separating them. CDR3 coding DNA: TGTGCCAGCAGTTTATCGGCGGGCACTGAAGCTTTCTTT. This sequence encodes CASSLSAGTEAFF.

The chain uses TRBV6-5 and TRBJ1-4, with D maybe TRBD1 (5 bases). There are 14 residues in the CDR3. The V end lost 6 bases, the J end lost 4 bases, and 12 bases lay between the germline ends. The V gene's germline CDR1 is MNHEY and CDR2 SVGAGI. DNA of the CDR3: TGTGCCAGCAGAACTGCAGGGATTAATGAAAAACTGTTTTTT. This gives the protein CASRTAGINEKLFF.

The V call is TRBV11-3, the J call TRBJ1-1; a weak D match, TRBD1 (5 bases). This CDR3 region has 13 residues. V lost 2 bases and J 1 base, leaving 5 bases between the germline ends. The germline V gene encodes CDR1 SGHNT and CDR2 YENEEA. The CDR3 here is CASSLQGNTEAFF. Written as DNA, the CDR3 is TGTGCCAGCAGCTTACAGGGGAACACTGAAGCTTTCTTT. The full variable domain, its missing parts supplied by reference TRBV11-3 and TRBJ1-1, is EAGVVQSPRYKIIEKKQPVAFWCNPISGHNTLYWYLQNLGQGPELLIRYENEEAVDDSQLPKDRFSAERLKGVDSTLKIQPAELGDSAVYLCASSLQGNTEAFFGQGTRLTVV.

J is TRBJ2-3 and V is TRBV4-2; 8 bases align to TRBD2. This CDR3 spans 17 amino acids. The germline CDR1 and CDR2 sequences are LGHNA and YNFKEQ. V lost 0 bases, J lost 4 bases, and 9 bases stayed unmatched. The CDR3 here is CASSQDFAAGGADTQYF. In nucleotides, the CDR3 is TGTGCCAGCAGCCAAGATTTTGCGGCGGGGGGCGCAGATACGCAGTATTTT.

J is TRBJ2-7 and V is TRBV5-6; 9 bases match TRBD1. Germline loops: CDR1 SGHDT, CDR2 YYEEEE. Losses at the gene ends were 4 bases for V and 5 bases for J; bases not matched to a gene: 10. The length of the CDR3 is 15 residues. CDR3 DNA sequence: TGTGCCAGCAGCCAGCCCTACAGGGGGCGCGACGAGCAGTACTTC. As protein: CASSQPYRGRDEQYF.

This clone has only one observation. The chain uses TRBV19 and TRBJ1-1; D uncertain. The CDR3 extends over 17 amino acids. CDR1 and CDR2 (germline): LNHDA, SQIVND (reference sequence). V lost 5 bases to trimming and J lost 3 bases, with 22 bases between them. The CDR3 DNA reads TGTGCCAGTAGTCCAGCGGACTCGGTGAGGGCGGACACTGAAGCTTTCTTT. Translated: CASSPADSVRADTEAFF.

The rearrangement links TRBV14 to TRBJ2-7; 10 positions agree with TRBD1. V shed 2 bases, J shed 2 bases, and the junction held 6 bases outside the gene matches. Germline V lookup: CDR1 SGHDN, CDR2 FVKESK. CDR3 length equals 16 residues. The CDR3 loop is CASSQPDRGPPYEQYF. Here the CDR3 DNA reads TGTGCCAGCAGCCAACCCGACAGGGGGCCACCCTACGAGCAGTACTTC. Based on the CDR3 plus reference TRBV14 and TRBJ2-7, the full variable domain is EAGVTQFPSHSVIEKGQTVTLRCDPISGHDNLYWYRRVMGKEIKFLLHFVKESKQDESGMPNNRFLAERTGGTYSTLKVQPAELEDSGVYFCASSQPDRGPPYEQYFGPGTRLTVT.

This chain links TRBV12-5 with TRBJ2-7; possible D gene TRBD2, 6 bases. Germline assignment: CDR1 LGHNT and CDR2 FRNRAP. Trimming took 3 bases from V and 2 from J, leaving 20 bases between them. The CDR3 is 17 amino acids. Here the CDR3 reads CASGFQATGRKTYEQYF. The CDR3 DNA reads TGTGCTAGTGGTTTCCAAGCAACCGGGAGAAAAACCTACGAGCAGTACTTC.

This clone was seen only a few times. The chain joins TRBV10-3 to TRBJ2-3; a possible D gene is TRBD1 (5 bases). The V and J ends lost 3 bases and 4 bases respectively, with 14 bases between them. The CDR3 loop spans 15 amino acids. Germline CDR1 and CDR2: ENHRY and SYGVKD. The CDR3 DNA sequence: TGTGCCATCAGTGAAGGTCAGGGAAGAGCAGATACGCAGTATTTT. It specifies CAISEGQGRADTQYF.

The CDR3 DNA reads as TGCAGCGTTGAAGATCCTACAGTAGGGACCGGGGAGCTGTTTTTT. Amino acid sequence: CSVEDPTVGTGELFF. This chain connects TRBV29-1 to TRBJ2-2; no reliable D call. V lost 0 bases, J lost 5 bases, and 13 bases lay in between. Germline CDR1 is SQVTM and CDR2 is ANQGSEA. This CDR3 contains 15 residues.

J is TRBJ1-2 and V is TRBV9; 8 bases line up with TRBD1. In germline, CDR1 is SGDLS, CDR2 YYNGEE. Unmatched junction bases numbered 6, after V lost 4 bases and J lost 7 bases. This CDR3 has 13 amino acids. This chain's CDR3 is CASSSSGGSGYTF. The CDR3 DNA reads TGTGCCAGCAGCTCATCAGGGGGCAGTGGCTACACCTTC. The variable domain in full, completed from reference TRBV9 and TRBJ1-2, reads DSGVTQTPKHLITATGQRVTLRCSPRSGDLSVYWYQQSLDQGLQFLIQYYNGEERAKGNILERFSAQQFPDLHSELNLSSLELGDSALYFCASSSSGGSGYTFGSGTRLTVV.